This T cell receptor beta chain was captured by sequencing in a study of OX40 agonist ivuxolimab in advanced cancers. TCRdb keeps only in-frame clones here, not all; method: immunoSEQ multiplex PCR. The sample records some 50,000 clones, 85% to 90% being singletons. The CDR3 is made up of 12 amino acids. The V gene lost 4 bases and the J gene lost 7 bases, with 11 bases spanning the gap. Looked up from germline, CDR1 is ENHRY and CDR2 is SYGVKD. Only a few counts were recorded for this clone. The genes are TRBV10-3 and TRBJ2-7; a weak D match, TRBD1 (5 bases). This receptor was obtained from an adult with an advanced solid tumor such as melanoma, head and neck, liver or kidney cancer. The specimen comprised CD4+ or CD8+ T cells sorted from blood, sampled in a trial of the OX40 agonist ivuxolimab. In nucleotides, the CDR3 is TGTGCCATCAGTGGCGCAGGGTGGGAGCAGTACTTC. Its translation is CAISGAGWEQYF.